The sequence of this T cell receptor beta chain was determined in a study of OX40 agonist ivuxolimab in advanced cancers. Whole-study context: Dosing consisted of intravenous ivuxolimab at 0.01 to 10 mg/kg every 2 weeks.

The method was immunoSEQ multiplex PCR; TCRdb's version includes in-frame clones alone and lacks a portion of them. The sample comprises tens of thousands of clones, around 90% of which are singletons, and under 20% rests with the top ten. J gave up 4 bases and V 1 base, and 10 bases lay outside the gene matches. Germline V gene data show CDR1 as LNHDA and CDR2 as SQIVND (reference sequence). CDR3 length: 17 residues. The chain couples TRBV19 to TRBJ1-2; the match to TRBD1 covers 9 bases. The sequence came from an adult with an advanced solid tumor such as melanoma, head and neck, liver or kidney cancer. The source material was CD4+ or CD8+ T cells sorted from blood, sampled in a trial of the OX40 agonist ivuxolimab. The CDR3 is CASSIVSGTGSSYGYTF. In DNA, the CDR3 is TGTGCCAGTAGTATAGTCTCCGGGACAGGGAGCTCCTATGGCTACACCTTC.